The 12 T cell receptor beta chains below all came from one sample that was sequenced in a study of early T cells in non-severe SARS-CoV-2 infection. TCRdb analysed the 5' RACE reads with MiXCR anew, one entry per CDR3 protein. The sample has 25,000 to 40,000 distinct CDR3 sequences, 4.5% to 6% seen once. The sequenced material came from whole blood. The source is an adult who was a healthcare worker with PCR-confirmed SARS-CoV-2 infection or an uninfected control (not recorded which).

This clonotype occurred many times. The chain employs TRBV6-2 or TRBV6-3 and TRBJ2-7; possibly TRBD2 for D (5 bases). This CDR3 has 12 amino acids. CDR1 and CDR2 from the germline V gene are MNHEY and SVGEGT. V lost 7 bases and J 5 bases, leaving 12 bases between the germline ends. The CDR3: CASTNGDHEQYF. The CDR3 DNA reads as TGTGCCAGCACAAACGGGGATCACGAGCAGTACTTC.

This clonotype was recorded many times. V is TRBV2 and J is TRBJ1-4, with a weak D call TRBD1 (6 bases). The germline gives CDR1 SNHLY, CDR2 FYNNEI. V was shortened by 3 bases and J by 7 bases, with 12 bases between the two germline ends. CDR3 length: 14 amino acids. This CDR3 is CASSELGALEKLFF. CDR3 nucleotides: TGTGCCAGCAGTGAGTTGGGGGCTCTTGAAAAACTGTTTTTT.

This clonotype was observed a handful of times. V and J are TRBV11-2 and TRBJ2-7, with D possibly called TRBD1 or TRBD2 (5 bases each). The CDR3 is made up of 14 amino acids. V was shortened by 3 bases and J by 3 bases, with 12 bases between the two germline ends. Per germline, CDR1 SGHAT and CDR2 FQNNGV. The CDR3 here is CASSFRDGHYEQYF. The CDR3 nucleotides read TGTGCCAGCAGCTTCCGGGACGGACACTACGAGCAGTACTTC.

The genes are TRBV24-1 and TRBJ1-6; unclear D gene. Germline V gene sequence: CDR1 KGHDR, CDR2 SFDVKD. V was clipped by 9 bases and J by 9 bases, with 5 bases between them. The CDR3 extends over 10 amino acids. The CDR3 nucleotides read TGTGCCACCTGGCGTTCACCCCTCCACTTT. Translation: CATWRSPLHF.

The chain links TRBV7-9 to TRBJ1-1; TRBD1 matches at 9 bases. J lost 4 bases, V lost 4 bases, and 7 bases had no gene match. This CDR3 spans 15 amino acids. From germline, CDR1 is SEHNR and CDR2 FQNEAQ (reference sequence). DNA of the CDR3: TGTGCCAGCAGCTCCCCGGGACAGGGAGGCACTGAAGCTTTCTTT. This gives the protein CASSSPGQGGTEAFF.

This clonotype has only a few counts. Here the CDR3 DNA reads TGCGCCAGCAGACCGGGACGAGGCGGCGAGACCCAGTACTTC. Its protein is CASRPGRGGETQYF. The J gene is TRBJ2-5, the V gene TRBV5-1; D possibly matches TRBD1 or TRBD2 (5 bases each). Trimming left V 5 bases short and J 5 bases short, with 16 bases between. Germline V CDR1 and CDR2: SGHRS, YFSETQ. The CDR3 is made up of 14 amino acids.

The chain joins TRBV27 to TRBJ1-5; tentatively, D is TRBD1 (6 bases). Per germline, CDR1 MNHEY and CDR2 SMNVEV (reference sequence). The length of the CDR3 is 15 residues. V lost 7 bases, J lost 7 bases, and 20 bases lay in between. The CDR3 here is CASTDGGAVRQPQHF. The CDR3 DNA reads as TGTGCCAGCACCGATGGGGGGGCAGTGAGGCAGCCCCAGCATTTT.

In this sample, this clonotype turned up a few times. The chain links TRBV7-3 to TRBJ2-3; D gene unclear. Per the germline V gene, CDR1 is SGHTA and CDR2 is FQGTGA. The CDR3 extends over 15 amino acids. The ends were cut back, 0 bases at V and 2 bases at J, with 9 bases in the middle. For the CDR3, the DNA is TGTGCCAGCAGCTTAACACCAGCCCTCACAGATACGCAGTATTTT. As protein: CASSLTPALTDTQYF. Combining the CDR3 with reference TRBV7-3 and TRBJ2-3 gives the whole variable domain GAGVSQTPSNKVTEKGKYVELRCDPISGHTALYWYRQSLGQGPEFLIYFQGTGAADDSGLPNDRFFAVRPEGSVSTLKIQRTERGDSAVYLCASSLTPALTDTQYFGPGTRLTVL.

The chain recombines TRBV6-2 or TRBV6-3 with TRBJ1-6; the D is unclear. V was pared by 5 bases and J by 10 bases, with 9 bases between. CDR3 size: 12 residues. CDR1 and CDR2 from the germline V gene are MNHEY and SVGEGT. The CDR3 region has the DNA TGTGCCAGCAGTCACCTCGAGTCACCCCTCCACTTT. Its translation is CASSHLESPLHF.

In its sample, this clonotype was seen many times. The chain couples TRBV25-1 to TRBJ2-3; D gene uncertain. Germline loops: CDR1 MGHDK, CDR2 SYGVNS. This CDR3 region has 11 residues. V was trimmed by 10 bases and J by 6 bases, leaving 11 bases between them. This CDR3 is CATLSSDTQYF. The CDR3 region has the DNA TGTGCCACCTTAAGTTCGGATACGCAGTATTTT.

As for this clonotype: This clone may be a read error of a much larger clone one base away. The chain couples TRBV20-1 to TRBJ1-3; 8 bases fit TRBD1. In germline, CDR1 is DFQATT, CDR2 SNEGSKA (reference sequence). There are 14 residues in the CDR3. V lost 1 base to trimming and J lost 9 bases; unmatched junction nucleotides: 8. CDR3 in DNA: TGCAGTGCTAGAGCCTCAGGGGGCGCGGGCACCATATATTTT. It translates to CSARASGGAGTIYF.

Many counts were recorded for this clonotype. This chain links TRBV10-2 with TRBJ2-3; 8 nucleotides align to TRBD1. Germline V lookup: CDR1 WSHSY, CDR2 SAAADI. The CDR3 sequence is 13 residues long. CDR3 in amino acids: CGSGGSRRDTQYF. In DNA form, the CDR3 reads TGCGGTTCAGGGGGCAGCCGGCGGGATACGCAGTATTTT.